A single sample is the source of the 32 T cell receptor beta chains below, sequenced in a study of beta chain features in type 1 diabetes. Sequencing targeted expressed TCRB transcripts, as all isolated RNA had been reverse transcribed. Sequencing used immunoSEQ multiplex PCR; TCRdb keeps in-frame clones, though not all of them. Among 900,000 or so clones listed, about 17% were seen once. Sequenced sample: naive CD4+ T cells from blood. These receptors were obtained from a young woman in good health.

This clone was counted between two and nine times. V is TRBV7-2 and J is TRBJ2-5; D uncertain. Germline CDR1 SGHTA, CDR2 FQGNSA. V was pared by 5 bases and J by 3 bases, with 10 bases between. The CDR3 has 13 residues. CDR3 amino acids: CASSVMREETQYF. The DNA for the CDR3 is TGTGCCAGCAGCGTCATGCGAGAAGAGACCCAGTACTTC. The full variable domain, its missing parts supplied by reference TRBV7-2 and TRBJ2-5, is GAGVSQSPSNKVTEKGKDVELRCDPISGHTALYWYRQSLGQGLEFLIYFQGNSAPDKSGLPSDRFSAERTGGSVSTLTIQRTQQEDSAVYLCASSVMREETQYFGPGTRLLVL.

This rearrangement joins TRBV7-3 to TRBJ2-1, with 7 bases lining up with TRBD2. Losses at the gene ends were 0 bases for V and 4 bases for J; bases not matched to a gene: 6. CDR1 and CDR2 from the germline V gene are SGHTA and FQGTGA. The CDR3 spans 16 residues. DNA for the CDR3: TGTGCCAGCAGCTTAACTCGGGCTAGCGGTTACAATGAGCAGTTCTTC. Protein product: CASSLTRASGYNEQFF. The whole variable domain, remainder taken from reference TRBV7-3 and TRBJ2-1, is GAGVSQTPSNKVTEKGKYVELRCDPISGHTALYWYRQSLGQGPEFLIYFQGTGAADDSGLPNDRFFAVRPEGSVSTLKIQRTERGDSAVYLCASSLTRASGYNEQFFGPGTRLTVL.

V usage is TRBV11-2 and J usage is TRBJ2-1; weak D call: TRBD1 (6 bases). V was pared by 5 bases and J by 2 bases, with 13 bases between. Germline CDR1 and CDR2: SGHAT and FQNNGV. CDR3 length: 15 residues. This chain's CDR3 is CASSLTGSPYNEQFF. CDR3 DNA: TGTGCCAGCAGCCTGACAGGATCCCCCTACAATGAGCAGTTCTTC.

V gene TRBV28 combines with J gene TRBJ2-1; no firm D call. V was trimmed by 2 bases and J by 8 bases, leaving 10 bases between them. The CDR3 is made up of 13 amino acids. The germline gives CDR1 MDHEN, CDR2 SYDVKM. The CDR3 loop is CASSLGVEYEQFF. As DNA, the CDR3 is TGTGCCAGCAGTTTAGGGGTCGAGTATGAGCAGTTCTTC. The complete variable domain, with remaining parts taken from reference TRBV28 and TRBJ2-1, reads DVKVTQSSRYLVKRTGEKVFLECVQDMDHENMFWYRQDPGLGLRLIYFSYDVKMKEKGDIPEGYSVSREKKERFSLILESASTNQTSMYLCASSLGVEYEQFFGPGTRLTVL.

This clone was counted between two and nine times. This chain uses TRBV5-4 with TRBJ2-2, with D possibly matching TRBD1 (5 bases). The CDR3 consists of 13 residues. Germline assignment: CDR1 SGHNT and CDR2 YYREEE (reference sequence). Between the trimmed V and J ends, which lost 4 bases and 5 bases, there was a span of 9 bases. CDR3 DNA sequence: TGTGCCAGCAGCCAACAGGCGACCGGGGAGCTGTTTTTT. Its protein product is CASSQQATGELFF.

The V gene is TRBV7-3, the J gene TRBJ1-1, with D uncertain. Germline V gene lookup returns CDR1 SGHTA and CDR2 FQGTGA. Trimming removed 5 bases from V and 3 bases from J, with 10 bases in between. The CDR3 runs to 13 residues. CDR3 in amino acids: CASSQTRDTEAFF. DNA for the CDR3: TGTGCCAGCAGCCAAACCCGGGACACTGAAGCTTTCTTT.

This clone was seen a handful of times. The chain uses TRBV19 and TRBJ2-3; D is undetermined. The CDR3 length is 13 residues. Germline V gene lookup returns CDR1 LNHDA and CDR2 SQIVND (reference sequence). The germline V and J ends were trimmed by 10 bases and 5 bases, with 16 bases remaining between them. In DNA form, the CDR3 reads TGTGCCACCCAAATGGTTGGTGGAGATACGCAGTATTTT. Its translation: CATQMVGGDTQYF.

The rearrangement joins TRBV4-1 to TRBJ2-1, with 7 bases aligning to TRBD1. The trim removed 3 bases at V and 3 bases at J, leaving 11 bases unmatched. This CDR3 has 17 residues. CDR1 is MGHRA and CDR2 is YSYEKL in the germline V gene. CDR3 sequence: CASSQGAGTALYNEQFF. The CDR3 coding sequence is TGCGCCAGCAGCCAGGGTGCCGGGACAGCCCTCTACAATGAGCAGTTCTTC.

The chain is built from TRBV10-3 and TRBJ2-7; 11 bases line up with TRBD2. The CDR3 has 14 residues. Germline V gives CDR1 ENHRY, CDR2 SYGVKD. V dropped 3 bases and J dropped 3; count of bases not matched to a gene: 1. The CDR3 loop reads CAISDGTSGYEQYF. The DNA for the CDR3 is TGTGCCATCAGTGATGGGACTAGCGGCTACGAGCAGTACTTC.

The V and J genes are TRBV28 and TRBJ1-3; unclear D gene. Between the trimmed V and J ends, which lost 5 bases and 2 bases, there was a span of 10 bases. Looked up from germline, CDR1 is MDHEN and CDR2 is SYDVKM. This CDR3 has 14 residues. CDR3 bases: TGTGCCAGCAGTCCGGGTCCTACTGGAAACACCATATATTTT. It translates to CASSPGPTGNTIYF.

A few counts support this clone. The DNA for the CDR3 is TGTGCCATCAGGAGCGACCAAGAGACCCAGTACTTC. It specifies CAIRSDQETQYF. The chain joins TRBV10-3 to TRBJ2-5, with no clear D. CDR1 ENHRY and CDR2 SYGVKD come from the germline V gene. V gave up 6 bases and J gave up 0 bases, with 5 bases separating them. This CDR3 spans 12 amino acids.

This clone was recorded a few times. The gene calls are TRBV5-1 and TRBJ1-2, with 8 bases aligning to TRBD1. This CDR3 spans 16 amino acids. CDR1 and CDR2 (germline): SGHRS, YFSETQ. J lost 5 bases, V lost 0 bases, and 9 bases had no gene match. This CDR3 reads CASSLGYGTGLYGYTF. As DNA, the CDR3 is TGCGCCAGCAGCTTGGGTTACGGGACAGGCCTGTATGGCTACACCTTC.

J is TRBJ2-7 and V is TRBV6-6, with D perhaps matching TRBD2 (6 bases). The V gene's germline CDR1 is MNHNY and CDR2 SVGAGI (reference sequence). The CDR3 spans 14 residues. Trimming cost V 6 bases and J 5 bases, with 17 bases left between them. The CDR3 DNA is TGTGCCAGCAGAACCCGTGCGGGCGGGGACGAGCAGTACTTC. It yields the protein CASRTRAGGDEQYF.

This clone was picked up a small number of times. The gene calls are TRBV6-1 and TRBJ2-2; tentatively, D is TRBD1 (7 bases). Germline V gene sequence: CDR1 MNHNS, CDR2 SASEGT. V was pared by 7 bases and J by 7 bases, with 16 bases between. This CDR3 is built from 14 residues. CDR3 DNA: TGTGCCAGCACTGCGACAGGGCGGGGCGGGGAGCTGTTTTTT. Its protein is CASTATGRGGELFF.

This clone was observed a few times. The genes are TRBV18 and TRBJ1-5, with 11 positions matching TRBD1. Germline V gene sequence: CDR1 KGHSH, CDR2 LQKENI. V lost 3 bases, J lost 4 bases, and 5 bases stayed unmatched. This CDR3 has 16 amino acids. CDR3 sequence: CASSPSGQGANQPQHF. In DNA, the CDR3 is TGTGCCAGCTCACCTTCCGGACAGGGGGCGAATCAGCCCCAGCATTTT.

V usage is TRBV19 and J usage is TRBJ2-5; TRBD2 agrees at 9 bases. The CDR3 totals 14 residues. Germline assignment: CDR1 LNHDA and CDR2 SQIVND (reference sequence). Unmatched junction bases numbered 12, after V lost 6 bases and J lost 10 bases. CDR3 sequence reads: CASRKRASGKDQYF. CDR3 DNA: TGTGCCAGTAGAAAAAGGGCTAGCGGGAAGGACCAGTACTTC. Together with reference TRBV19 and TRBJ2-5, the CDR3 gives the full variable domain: DGGITQSPKYLFRKEGQNVTLSCEQNLNHDAMYWYRQDPGQGLRLIYYSQIVNDFQKGDIAEGYSVSREKKESFPLTVTSAQKNPTAFYLCASRKRASGKDQYFGPGTRLLVL.

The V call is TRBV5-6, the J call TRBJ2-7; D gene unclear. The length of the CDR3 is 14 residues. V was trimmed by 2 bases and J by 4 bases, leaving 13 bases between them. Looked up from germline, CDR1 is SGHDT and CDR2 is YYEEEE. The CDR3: CASSFIGPRYEQYF. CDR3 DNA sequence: TGTGCCAGCAGCTTTATCGGGCCTCGGTACGAGCAGTACTTC.

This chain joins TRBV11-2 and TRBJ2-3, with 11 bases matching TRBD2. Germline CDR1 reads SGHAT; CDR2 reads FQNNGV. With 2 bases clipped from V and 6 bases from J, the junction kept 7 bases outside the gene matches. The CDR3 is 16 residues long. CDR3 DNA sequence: TGTGCCAGCAGCTTAACAGTAGCGGGAGGGCCGGATACGCAGTATTTT. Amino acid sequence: CASSLTVAGGPDTQYF.

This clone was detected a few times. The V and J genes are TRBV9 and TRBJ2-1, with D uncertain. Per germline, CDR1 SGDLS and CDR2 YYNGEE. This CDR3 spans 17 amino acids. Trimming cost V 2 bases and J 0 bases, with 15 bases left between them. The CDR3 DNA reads TGTGCCAGCAGCGTGGGCCCCCTGAGCAACTCCTACAATGAGCAGTTCTTC. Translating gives CASSVGPLSNSYNEQFF. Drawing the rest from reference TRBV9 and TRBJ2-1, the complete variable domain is DSGVTQTPKHLITATGQRVTLRCSPRSGDLSVYWYQQSLDQGLQFLIQYYNGEERAKGNILERFSAQQFPDLHSELNLSSLELGDSALYFCASSVGPLSNSYNEQFFGPGTRLTVL.

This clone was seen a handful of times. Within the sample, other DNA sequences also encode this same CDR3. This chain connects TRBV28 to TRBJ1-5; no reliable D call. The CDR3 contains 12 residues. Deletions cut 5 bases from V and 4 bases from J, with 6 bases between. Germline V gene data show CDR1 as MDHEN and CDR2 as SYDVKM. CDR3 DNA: TGTGCCAGCAGTAGAGGGAATCAGCCCCAGCATTTT. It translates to CASSRGNQPQHF. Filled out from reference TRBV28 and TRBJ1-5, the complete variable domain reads DVKVTQSSRYLVKRTGEKVFLECVQDMDHENMFWYRQDPGLGLRLIYFSYDVKMKEKGDIPEGYSVSREKKERFSLILESASTNQTSMYLCASSRGNQPQHFGDGTRLSIL.

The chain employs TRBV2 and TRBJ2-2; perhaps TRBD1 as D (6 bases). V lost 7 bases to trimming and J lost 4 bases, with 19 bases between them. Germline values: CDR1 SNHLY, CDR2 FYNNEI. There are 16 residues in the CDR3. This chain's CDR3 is CASTVGQLEVTGELFF. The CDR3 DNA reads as TGTGCCAGCACTGTAGGACAGCTGGAGGTCACCGGGGAGCTGTTTTTT.

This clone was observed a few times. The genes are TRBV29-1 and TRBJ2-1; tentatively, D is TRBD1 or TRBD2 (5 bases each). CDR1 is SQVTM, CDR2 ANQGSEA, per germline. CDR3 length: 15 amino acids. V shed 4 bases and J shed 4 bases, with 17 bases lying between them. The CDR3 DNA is TGCAGCGTTGGAGGGGCGCTTTACACTTACAATGAGCAGTTCTTC. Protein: CSVGGALYTYNEQFF.

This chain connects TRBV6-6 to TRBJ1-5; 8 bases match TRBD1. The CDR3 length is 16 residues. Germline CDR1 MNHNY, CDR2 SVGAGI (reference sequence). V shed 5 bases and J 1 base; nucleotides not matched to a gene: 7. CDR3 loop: CASSPWTGRSNQPQHF. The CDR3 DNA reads TGTGCCAGCAGTCCGTGGACAGGGAGAAGCAATCAGCCCCAGCATTTT.

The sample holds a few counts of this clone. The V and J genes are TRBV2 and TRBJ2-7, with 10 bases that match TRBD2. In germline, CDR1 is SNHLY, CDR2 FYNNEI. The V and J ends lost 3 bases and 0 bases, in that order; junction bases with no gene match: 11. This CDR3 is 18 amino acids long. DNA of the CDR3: TGTGCCAGCAGTGATCTCGTTAGCGGGAGGCTCAGCTCCTACGAGCAGTACTTC. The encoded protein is CASSDLVSGRLSSYEQYF.

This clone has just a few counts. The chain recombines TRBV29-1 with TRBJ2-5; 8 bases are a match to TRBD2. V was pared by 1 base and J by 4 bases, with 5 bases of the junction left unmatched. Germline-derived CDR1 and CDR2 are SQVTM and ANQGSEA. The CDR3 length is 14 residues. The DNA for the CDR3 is TGCAGCGTTGAAGCCGGGACTAGAAGAGAGACCCAGTACTTC. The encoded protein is CSVEAGTRRETQYF.

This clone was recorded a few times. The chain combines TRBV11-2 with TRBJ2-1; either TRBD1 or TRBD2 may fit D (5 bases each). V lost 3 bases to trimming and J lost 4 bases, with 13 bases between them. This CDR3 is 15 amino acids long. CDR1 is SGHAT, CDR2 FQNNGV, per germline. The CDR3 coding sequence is TGTGCCAGCAGCTTTGGGACGGACGTATACAATGAGCAGTTCTTC. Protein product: CASSFGTDVYNEQFF. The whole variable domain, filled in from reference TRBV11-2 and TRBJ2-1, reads EAGVAQSPRYKIIEKRQSVAFWCNPISGHATLYWYQQILGQGPKLLIQFQNNGVVDDSQLPKDRFSAERLKGVDSTLKIQPAKLEDSAVYLCASSFGTDVYNEQFFGPGTRLTVL.

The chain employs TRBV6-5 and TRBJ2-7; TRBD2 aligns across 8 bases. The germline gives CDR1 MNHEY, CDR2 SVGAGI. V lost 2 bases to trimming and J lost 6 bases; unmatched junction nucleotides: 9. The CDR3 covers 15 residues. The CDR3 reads CASSYRSGRVSEQYF. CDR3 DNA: TGTGCCAGCAGTTACCGGTCCGGGAGGGTCTCCGAGCAGTACTTC.

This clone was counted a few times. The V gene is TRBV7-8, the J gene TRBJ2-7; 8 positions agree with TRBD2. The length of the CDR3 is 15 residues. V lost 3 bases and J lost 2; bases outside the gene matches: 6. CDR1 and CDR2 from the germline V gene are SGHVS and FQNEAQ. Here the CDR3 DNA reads TGTGCCAGCAGCTTCGGGACTAGTGGGACCTACGAGCAGTACTTC. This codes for CASSFGTSGTYEQYF.

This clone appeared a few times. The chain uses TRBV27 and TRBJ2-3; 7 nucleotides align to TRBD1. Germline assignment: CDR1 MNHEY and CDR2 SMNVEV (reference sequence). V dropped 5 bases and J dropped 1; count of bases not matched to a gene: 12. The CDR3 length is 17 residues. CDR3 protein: CASSRGKGQPGTDTQYF. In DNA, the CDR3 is TGTGCCAGCAGTAGAGGCAAGGGACAGCCTGGCACAGATACGCAGTATTTT.

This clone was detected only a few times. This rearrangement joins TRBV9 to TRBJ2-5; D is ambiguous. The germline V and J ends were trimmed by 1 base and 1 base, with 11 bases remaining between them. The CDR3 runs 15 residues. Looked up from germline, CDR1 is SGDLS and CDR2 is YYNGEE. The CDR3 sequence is CASSVSPLPQETQYF. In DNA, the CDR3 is TGTGCCAGCAGCGTATCCCCGCTGCCCCAAGAGACCCAGTACTTC.

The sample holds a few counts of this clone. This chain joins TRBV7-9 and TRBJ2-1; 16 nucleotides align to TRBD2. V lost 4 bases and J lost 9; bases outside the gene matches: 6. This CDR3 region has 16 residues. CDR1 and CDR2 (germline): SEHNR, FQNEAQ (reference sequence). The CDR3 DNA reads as TGTGCCAGCAGCTCCCAGGGACTAGCGGGAGGGGGTGAGCAGTTCTTC. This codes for CASSSQGLAGGGEQFF.

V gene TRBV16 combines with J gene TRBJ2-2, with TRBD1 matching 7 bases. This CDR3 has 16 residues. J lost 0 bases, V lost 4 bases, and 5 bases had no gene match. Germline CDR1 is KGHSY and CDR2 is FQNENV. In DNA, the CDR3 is TGTGCCAGCAGCCCGCAAACAGGGGCGAACACCGGGGAGCTGTTTTTT. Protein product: CASSPQTGANTGELFF.